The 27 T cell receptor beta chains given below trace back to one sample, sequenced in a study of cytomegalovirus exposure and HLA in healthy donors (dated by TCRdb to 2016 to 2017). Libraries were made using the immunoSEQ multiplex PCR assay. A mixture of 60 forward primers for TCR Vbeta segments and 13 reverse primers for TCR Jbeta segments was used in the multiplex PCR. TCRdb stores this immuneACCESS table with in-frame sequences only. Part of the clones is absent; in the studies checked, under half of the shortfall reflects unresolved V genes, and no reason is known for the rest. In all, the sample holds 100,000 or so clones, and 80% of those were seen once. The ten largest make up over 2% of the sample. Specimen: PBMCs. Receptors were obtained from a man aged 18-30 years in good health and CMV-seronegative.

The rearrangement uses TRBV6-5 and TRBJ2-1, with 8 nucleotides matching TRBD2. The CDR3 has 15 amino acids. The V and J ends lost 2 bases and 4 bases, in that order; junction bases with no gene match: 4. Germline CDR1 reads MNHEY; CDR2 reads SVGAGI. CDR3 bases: TGTGCCAGCAGTTACGTCGGGGGGGCATACAATGAGCAGTTCTTC. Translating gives CASSYVGGAYNEQFF.

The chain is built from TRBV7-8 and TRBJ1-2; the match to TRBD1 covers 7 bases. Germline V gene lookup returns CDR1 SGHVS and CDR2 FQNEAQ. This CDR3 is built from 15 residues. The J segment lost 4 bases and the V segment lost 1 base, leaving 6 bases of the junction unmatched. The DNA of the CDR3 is TGTGCCAGCAGCTTAGGGGACAGCCGCGGCTATGGCTACACCTTC. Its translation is CASSLGDSRGYGYTF.

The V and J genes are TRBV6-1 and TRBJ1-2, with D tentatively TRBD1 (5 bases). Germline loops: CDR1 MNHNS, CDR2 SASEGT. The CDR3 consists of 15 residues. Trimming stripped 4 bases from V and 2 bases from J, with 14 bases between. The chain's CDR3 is CASSGPRTSNYGYTF. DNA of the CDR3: TGTGCCAGCAGTGGTCCCCGGACATCAAACTATGGCTACACCTTC.

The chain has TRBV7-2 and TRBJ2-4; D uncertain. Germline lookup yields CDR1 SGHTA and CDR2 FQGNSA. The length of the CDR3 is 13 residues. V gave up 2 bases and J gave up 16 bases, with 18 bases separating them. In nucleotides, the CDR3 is TGTGCCAGCAGCTTACCAAGGTCCGACAACCTTTACTTC. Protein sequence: CASSLPRSDNLYF.

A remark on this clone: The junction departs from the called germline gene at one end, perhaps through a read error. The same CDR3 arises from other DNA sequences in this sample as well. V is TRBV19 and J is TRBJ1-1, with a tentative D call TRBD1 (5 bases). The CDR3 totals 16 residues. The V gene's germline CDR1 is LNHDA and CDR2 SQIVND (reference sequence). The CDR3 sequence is CASIPFFGGGSTEAFF. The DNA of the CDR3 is TGTGCCAGTATCCCGTTTTTTGGGGGGGGGAGCACTGAGGCTTTCTTT. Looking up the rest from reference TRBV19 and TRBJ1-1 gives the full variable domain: DGGITQSPKYLFRKEGQNVTLSCEQNLNHDAMYWYRQDPGQGLRLIYYSQIVNDFQKGDIAEGYSVSREKKESFPLTVTSAQKNPTAFYLCASIPFFGGGSTEAFFGQGTRLTVV.

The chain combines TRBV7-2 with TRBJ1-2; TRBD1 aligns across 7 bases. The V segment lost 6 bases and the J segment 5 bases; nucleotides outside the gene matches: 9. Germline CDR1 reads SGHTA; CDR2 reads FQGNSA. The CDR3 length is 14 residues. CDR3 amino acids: CASSYRDRTYGYTF. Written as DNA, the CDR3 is TGTGCCAGCAGTTACCGGGACAGAACTTATGGCTACACCTTC.

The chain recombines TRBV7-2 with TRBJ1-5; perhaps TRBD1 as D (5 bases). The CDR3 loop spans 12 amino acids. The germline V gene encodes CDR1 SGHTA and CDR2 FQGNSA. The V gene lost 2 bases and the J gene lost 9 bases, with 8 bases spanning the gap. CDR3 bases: TGTGCCAGCAGCTTATTTCAGGGGCCCCAGCATTTT. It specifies CASSLFQGPQHF.

The CDR3 loop reads CASSPGQNTGELFF. The CDR3 DNA is TGTGCCAGCAGCCCTGGACAGAACACCGGGGAGCTGTTTTTT. The J gene is TRBJ2-2, the V gene TRBV9, with a weak D call TRBD1 (5 bases). The V gene lost 4 bases and the J gene lost 1 base, with 8 bases spanning the gap. Germline V gene data show CDR1 as SGDLS and CDR2 as YYNGEE. This CDR3 has 14 residues.

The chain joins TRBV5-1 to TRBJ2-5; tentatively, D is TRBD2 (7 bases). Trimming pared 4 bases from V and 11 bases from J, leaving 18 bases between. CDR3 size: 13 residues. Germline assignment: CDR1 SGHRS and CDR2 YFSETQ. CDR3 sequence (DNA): TGCGCCAGCAGCGTCGATATAGGGGGGGAGCAGTACTTC. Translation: CASSVDIGGEQYF.

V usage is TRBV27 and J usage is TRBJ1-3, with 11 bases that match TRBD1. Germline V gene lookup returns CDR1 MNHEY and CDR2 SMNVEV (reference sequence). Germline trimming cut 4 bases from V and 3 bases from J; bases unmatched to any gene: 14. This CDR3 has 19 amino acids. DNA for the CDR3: TGTGCCAGCAGTTCTACAAGGACAGGGGGCGCGGGAAATGGAAACACCATATATTTT. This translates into CASSSTRTGGAGNGNTIYF.

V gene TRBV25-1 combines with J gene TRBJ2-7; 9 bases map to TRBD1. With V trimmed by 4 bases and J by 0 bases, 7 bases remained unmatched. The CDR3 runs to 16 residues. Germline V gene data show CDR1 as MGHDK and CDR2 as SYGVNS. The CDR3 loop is CASSVTGGPSSYEQYF. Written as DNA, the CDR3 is TGTGCCAGCAGTGTAACAGGGGGCCCCAGCTCCTACGAGCAGTACTTC.

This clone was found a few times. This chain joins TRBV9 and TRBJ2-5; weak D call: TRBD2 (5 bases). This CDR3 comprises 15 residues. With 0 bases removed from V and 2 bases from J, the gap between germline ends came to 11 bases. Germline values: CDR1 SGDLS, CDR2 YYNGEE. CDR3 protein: CASSVGTRTQETQYF. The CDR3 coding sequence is TGTGCCAGCAGCGTAGGGACGCGGACTCAAGAGACCCAGTACTTC.

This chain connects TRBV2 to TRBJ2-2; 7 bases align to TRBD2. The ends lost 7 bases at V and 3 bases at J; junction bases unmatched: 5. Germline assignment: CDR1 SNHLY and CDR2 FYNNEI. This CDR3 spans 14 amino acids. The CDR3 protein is CASKERGYTGELFF. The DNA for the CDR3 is TGTGCCAGCAAGGAGCGGGGTTACACCGGGGAGCTGTTTTTT.

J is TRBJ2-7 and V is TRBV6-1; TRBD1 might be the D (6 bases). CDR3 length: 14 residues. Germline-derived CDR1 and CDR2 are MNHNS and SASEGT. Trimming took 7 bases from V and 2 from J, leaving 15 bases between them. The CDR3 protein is CASTPGQTPYEQYF. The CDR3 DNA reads TGTGCCAGCACCCCAGGACAGACCCCCTACGAGCAGTACTTC.

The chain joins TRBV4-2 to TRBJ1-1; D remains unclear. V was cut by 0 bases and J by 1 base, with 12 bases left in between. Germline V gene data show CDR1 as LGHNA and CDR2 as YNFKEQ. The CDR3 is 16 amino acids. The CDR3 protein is CASSQDVGLGNTEAFF. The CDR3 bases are TGTGCCAGCAGCCAAGATGTCGGGTTAGGGAACACTGAAGCTTTCTTT.

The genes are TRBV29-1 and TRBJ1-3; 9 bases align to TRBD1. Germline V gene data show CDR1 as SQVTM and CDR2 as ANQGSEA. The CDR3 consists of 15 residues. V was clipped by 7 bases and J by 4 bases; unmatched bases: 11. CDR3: CSGSHRGRSGNTIYF. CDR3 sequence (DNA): TGCAGCGGATCTCACAGGGGGCGGTCGGGAAACACCATATATTTT.

CDR3 residues: CASSSLAGTFYNEQFF. CDR3 bases: TGTGCCAGCAGCTCCTTGGCCGGGACATTCTACAATGAGCAGTTCTTC. The rearrangement uses TRBV5-4 and TRBJ2-1; weak D call: TRBD1 (6 bases). V lost 3 bases to trimming and J lost 3 bases, with 16 bases between them. CDR1 SGHNT and CDR2 YYREEE come from the germline V gene (reference sequence). CDR3 length: 16 amino acids. The full variable domain, rest sourced from reference TRBV5-4 and TRBJ2-1, is ETGVTQSPTHLIKTRGQQVTLRCSSQSGHNTVSWYQQALGQGPQFIFQYYREEENGRGNFPPRFSGLQFPNYSSELNVNALELDDSALYLCASSSLAGTFYNEQFFGPGTRLTVL.

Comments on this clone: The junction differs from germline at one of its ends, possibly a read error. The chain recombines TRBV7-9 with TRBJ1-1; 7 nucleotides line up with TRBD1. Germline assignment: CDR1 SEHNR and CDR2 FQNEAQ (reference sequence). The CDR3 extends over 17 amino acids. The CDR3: CSSSPRGGTDLNTEAFF. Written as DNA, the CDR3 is TGTTCCAGCAGCCCTAGGGGCGGGACAGACCTGAACACTGAAGCTTTCTTT.

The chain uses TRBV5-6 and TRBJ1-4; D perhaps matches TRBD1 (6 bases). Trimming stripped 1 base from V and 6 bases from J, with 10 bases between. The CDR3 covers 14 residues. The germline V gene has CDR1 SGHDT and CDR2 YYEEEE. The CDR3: CASSLQAGDEKLFF. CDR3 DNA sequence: TGTGCCAGCAGCTTGCAGGCAGGGGATGAAAAACTGTTTTTT.

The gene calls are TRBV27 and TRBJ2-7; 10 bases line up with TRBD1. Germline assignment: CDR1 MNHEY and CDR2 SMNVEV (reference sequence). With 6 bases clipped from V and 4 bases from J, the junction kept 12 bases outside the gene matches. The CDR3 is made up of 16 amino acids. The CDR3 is CASSRSGQGSAYEQYF. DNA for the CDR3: TGTGCCAGCAGCCGGTCGGGACAGGGGTCAGCGTACGAGCAGTACTTC.

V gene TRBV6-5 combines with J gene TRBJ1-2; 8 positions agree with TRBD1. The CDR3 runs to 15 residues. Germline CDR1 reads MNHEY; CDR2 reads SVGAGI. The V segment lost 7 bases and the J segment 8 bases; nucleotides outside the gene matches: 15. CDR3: CASTILDRGDLGYTF. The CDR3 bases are TGTGCCAGCACCATTCTCGACAGGGGCGACTTAGGCTACACCTTC.

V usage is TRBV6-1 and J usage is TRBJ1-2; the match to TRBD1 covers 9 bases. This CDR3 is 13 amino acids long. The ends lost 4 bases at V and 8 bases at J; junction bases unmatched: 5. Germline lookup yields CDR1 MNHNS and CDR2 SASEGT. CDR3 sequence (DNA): TGTGCCAGCAGTGTAAACAGGGGGCAAGGCTACACCTTC. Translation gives CASSVNRGQGYTF.

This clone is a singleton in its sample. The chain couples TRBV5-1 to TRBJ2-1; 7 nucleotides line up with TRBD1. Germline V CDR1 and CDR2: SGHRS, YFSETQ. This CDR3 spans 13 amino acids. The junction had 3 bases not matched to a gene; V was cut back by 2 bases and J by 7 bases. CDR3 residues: CASSFDRANEQFF. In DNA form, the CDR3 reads TGCGCCAGCAGCTTTGACAGGGCGAATGAGCAGTTCTTC.

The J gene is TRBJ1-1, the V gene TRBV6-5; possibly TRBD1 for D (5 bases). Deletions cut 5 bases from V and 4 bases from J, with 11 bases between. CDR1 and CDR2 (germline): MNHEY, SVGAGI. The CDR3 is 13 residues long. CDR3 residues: CASSVQGVTEAFF. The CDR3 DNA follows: TGTGCCAGCAGTGTTCAGGGTGTCACTGAAGCTTTCTTT.

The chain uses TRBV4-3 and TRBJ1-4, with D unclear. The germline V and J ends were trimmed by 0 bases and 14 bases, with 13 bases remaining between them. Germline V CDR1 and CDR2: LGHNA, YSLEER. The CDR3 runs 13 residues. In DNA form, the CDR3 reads TGCGCCAGCAGCCAAGAAGACACCCGAGGGCTGTTTTTT. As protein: CASSQEDTRGLFF.

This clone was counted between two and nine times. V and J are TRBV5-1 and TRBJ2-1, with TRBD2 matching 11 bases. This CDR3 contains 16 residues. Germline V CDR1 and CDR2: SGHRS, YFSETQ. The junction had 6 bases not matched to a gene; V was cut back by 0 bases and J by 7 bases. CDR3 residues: CASSLAPSGGMNEQFF. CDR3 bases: TGCGCCAGCAGCTTGGCCCCTAGCGGGGGGATGAATGAGCAGTTCTTC. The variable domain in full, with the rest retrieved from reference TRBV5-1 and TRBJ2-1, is KAGVTQTPRYLIKTRGQQVTLSCSPISGHRSVSWYQQTPGQGLQFLFEYFSETQRNKGNFPGRFSGRQFSNSRSEMNVSTLELGDSALYLCASSLAPSGGMNEQFFGPGTRLTVL.

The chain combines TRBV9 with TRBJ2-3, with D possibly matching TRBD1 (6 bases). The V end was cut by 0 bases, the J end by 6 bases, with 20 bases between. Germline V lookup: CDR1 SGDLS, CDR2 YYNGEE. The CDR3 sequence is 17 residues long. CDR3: CASSVVGETQRGDTQYF. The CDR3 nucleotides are TGTGCCAGCAGCGTAGTCGGGGAAACTCAGAGGGGGGATACGCAGTATTTT.